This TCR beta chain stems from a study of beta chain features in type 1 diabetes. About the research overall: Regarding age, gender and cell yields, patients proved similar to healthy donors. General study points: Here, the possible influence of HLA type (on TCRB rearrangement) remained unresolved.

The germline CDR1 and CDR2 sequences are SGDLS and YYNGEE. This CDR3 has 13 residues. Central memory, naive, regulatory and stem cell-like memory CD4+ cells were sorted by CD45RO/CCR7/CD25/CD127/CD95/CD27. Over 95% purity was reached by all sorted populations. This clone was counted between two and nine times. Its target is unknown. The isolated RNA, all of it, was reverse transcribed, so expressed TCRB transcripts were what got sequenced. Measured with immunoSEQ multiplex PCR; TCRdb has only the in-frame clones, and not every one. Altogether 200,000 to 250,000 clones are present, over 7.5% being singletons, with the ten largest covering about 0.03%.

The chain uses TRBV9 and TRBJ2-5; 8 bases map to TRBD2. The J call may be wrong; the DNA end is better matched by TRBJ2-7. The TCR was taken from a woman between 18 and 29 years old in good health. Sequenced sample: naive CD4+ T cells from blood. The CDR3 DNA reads TGTGCCAGCAGCAAAGGGACTAGCTACGAGCAGTACTTC. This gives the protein CASSKGTSYEQYF.